This entry lists 19 T cell receptor beta chains sequenced from one sample in a study of cytomegalovirus exposure and HLA in healthy donors. Produced via immunoSEQ multiplex PCR; TCRdb's table is partial and in-frame only. The table shows about 130,000 clones, with about nine tenths occurring only once. The sample comprised PBMCs. Receptors originate from a man aged 30 to 39 in good health and CMV-seronegative.

The chain couples TRBV28 to TRBJ1-5; possible D gene TRBD1, 5 bases. The CDR3 runs to 14 residues. Trimming shortened V by 6 bases and J by 4 bases, and 13 bases separated the two germline ends. CDR1 and CDR2 (germline): MDHEN, SYDVKM. CDR3 DNA sequence: TGTGCCAGCAGGACAGTGTCTGTTAATCAGCCCCAGCATTTT. Translation: CASRTVSVNQPQHF.

V is TRBV15 and J is TRBJ1-2; 8 bases map to TRBD1. Trimming took 3 bases from V and 7 from J; bases not matched to a gene: 10. Per germline, CDR1 LNHNV and CDR2 YYDKDF (reference sequence). The CDR3 is made up of 15 amino acids. CDR3 sequence (DNA): TGTGCCACCAGCAGCCAAATCCAGGGGGCTGTTGGCTACACCTTC. As protein: CATSSQIQGAVGYTF.

The chain has TRBV12-5 and TRBJ2-1; 11 bases are shared with TRBD2. Losses at the gene ends were 2 bases for V and 9 bases for J; bases not matched to a gene: 18. Germline lookup yields CDR1 LGHNT and CDR2 FRNRAP. The CDR3 consists of 19 residues. CDR3 protein: CASGLSPLAGGLKISEQFF. The CDR3 DNA follows: TGTGCTAGTGGTTTGTCGCCCCTAGCGGGGGGACTCAAGATCAGTGAGCAGTTCTTC. The full variable domain, in which reference TRBV12-5 and TRBJ2-1 provide the parts outside the CDR3, is DARVTQTPRHKVTEMGQEVTMRCQPILGHNTVFWYRQTMMQGLELLAYFRNRAPLDDSGMPKDRFSAEMPDATLATLKIQPSEPRDSAVYFCASGLSPLAGGLKISEQFFGPGTRLTVL.

The rearrangement uses TRBV28 and TRBJ1-3; no definite D call. Trimming pared 4 bases from V and 0 bases from J, leaving 10 bases between. Germline CDR1 MDHEN, CDR2 SYDVKM. CDR3 size: 15 residues. CDR3 residues: CASSYHTPSGNTIYF. As DNA, the CDR3 is TGTGCCAGCAGTTACCACACCCCCTCTGGAAACACCATATATTTT.

The CDR3 coding sequence is TGCGCCAGCAGCCAAGAGGGGACAGGGGAGATTGGTTCCGGGGAGCTGTTTTTT. Protein product: CASSQEGTGEIGSGELFF. The chain is built from TRBV4-1 and TRBJ2-2; TRBD1 matches 10 bases. CDR1 and CDR2 from the germline V gene are MGHRA and YSYEKL. With 0 bases clipped from V and 6 bases from J, the junction kept 10 bases outside the gene matches. The CDR3 length is 18 residues.

V is TRBV19 and J is TRBJ2-2; 8 nucleotides match TRBD2. Trimming removed 5 bases from V and 6 bases from J; junction bases left unmatched: 8. The CDR3 length is 15 residues. Per germline, CDR1 LNHDA and CDR2 SQIVND (reference sequence). The CDR3: CASSPGLVFSGELFF. In DNA, the CDR3 is TGTGCCAGTAGTCCGGGACTAGTCTTCTCCGGGGAGCTGTTTTTT.

V usage is TRBV9 and J usage is TRBJ2-3, with unresolved D. The V end lost 3 bases, the J end lost 4 bases, and 9 bases lay between the germline ends. The V gene's germline CDR1 is SGDLS and CDR2 YYNGEE. CDR3 length equals 13 residues. CDR3 DNA sequence: TGTGCCAGCAGCGCCATAACTGCAGATACGCAGTATTTT. Translation: CASSAITADTQYF.

The chain recombines TRBV7-9 with TRBJ2-1; possible D gene TRBD1, 6 bases. Trimming cost V 2 bases and J 8 bases, with 10 bases left between them. Germline CDR1 and CDR2: SEHNR and FQNEAQ (reference sequence). The CDR3 is 13 residues long. CDR3 sequence reads: CASSLRGSDEQFF. For the CDR3, the DNA is TGTGCCAGCAGCTTAAGGGGGTCGGATGAGCAGTTCTTC. The whole variable domain, filled in from reference TRBV7-9 and TRBJ2-1, reads DTGVSQNPRHKITKRGQNVTFRCDPISEHNRLYWYRQTLGQGPEFLTYFQNEAQLEKSRLLSDRFSAERPKGSFSTLEIQRTEQGDSAMYLCASSLRGSDEQFFGPGTRLTVL.

This chain connects TRBV27 to TRBJ1-1; D is possibly TRBD1 (5 bases). The V end was cut by 5 bases, the J end by 7 bases, with 11 bases between. In germline, CDR1 is MNHEY, CDR2 SMNVEV (reference sequence). This CDR3 has 12 residues. The CDR3 nucleotides read TGTGCCAGCAGTATTCAGGGAGGTGAAGCTTTCTTT. It codes for CASSIQGGEAFF.

The J gene is TRBJ1-6, the V gene TRBV9; 7 nucleotides align to TRBD1. This CDR3 comprises 15 residues. J lost 3 bases, V lost 4 bases, and 4 bases had no gene match. Germline V gene sequence: CDR1 SGDLS, CDR2 YYNGEE. The CDR3 loop is CASSYRGNYNSPLHF. CDR3 coding DNA: TGTGCCAGCAGCTACAGGGGAAACTATAATTCACCCCTCCACTTT.

V usage is TRBV5-1 and J usage is TRBJ2-4, with TRBD2 identical over 8 bases. The CDR3 contains 18 residues. The germline V gene has CDR1 SGHRS and CDR2 YFSETQ. The trim removed 1 base at V and 1 base at J, leaving 10 bases unmatched. CDR3: CASSLKNPSGGAKNIQYF. The DNA for the CDR3 is TGCGCCAGCAGCTTGAAAAACCCCAGCGGGGGTGCCAAAAACATTCAGTACTTC.

This clone was observed once. The V call is TRBV5-1, the J call TRBJ2-7; perhaps TRBD1 as D (6 bases). Between the trimmed V and J ends, which lost 0 bases and 2 bases, there was a span of 9 bases. The CDR3 runs 14 residues. The germline V gene has CDR1 SGHRS and CDR2 YFSETQ. CDR3 region: CASSLVTGPYEQYF. In nucleotides, the CDR3 is TGCGCCAGCAGCTTGGTGACAGGACCCTACGAGCAGTACTTC.

This chain uses TRBV7-2 with TRBJ2-2, with TRBD1 matching over 7 bases. The CDR3 sequence is 16 residues long. Germline V gene data show CDR1 as SGHTA and CDR2 as FQGNSA. Germline trimming cut 5 bases from V and 2 bases from J; bases unmatched to any gene: 8. The DNA of the CDR3 is TGTGCCAGCAGCCTCCGGGACAGATTAAACACCGGGGAGCTGTTTTTT. This sequence encodes CASSLRDRLNTGELFF.

The chain is built from TRBV28 and TRBJ2-7; possible D gene TRBD1, 6 bases. From germline, CDR1 is MDHEN and CDR2 SYDVKM. This CDR3 has 13 amino acids. The V end was cut by 7 bases, the J end by 1 base, with 11 bases between. The chain's CDR3 is CASTWGRSYEQYF. CDR3 in DNA: TGTGCCAGCACCTGGGGGCGTTCCTACGAGCAGTACTTC.

The chain has TRBV9 and TRBJ1-2; the match to TRBD1 covers 7 bases. Trimming at V came to 4 bases and at J to 4 bases, leaving 13 bases not matched to a gene. The CDR3 extends over 16 amino acids. The germline V gene encodes CDR1 SGDLS and CDR2 YYNGEE. The CDR3 bases are TGTGCCAGCAGCACCGGGACAGCCACCACCGCCTATGGCTACACCTTC. Its protein product is CASSTGTATTAYGYTF.

As to this clone: This CDR3 is also generated by other DNA sequences in the sample. The V and J genes are TRBV7-9 and TRBJ2-7; no clear D. Germline V gene lookup returns CDR1 SEHNR and CDR2 FQNEAQ (reference sequence). CDR3 length: 11 residues. Trimming took 5 bases from V and 3 from J, leaving 5 bases between them. For the CDR3, the DNA is TGTGCCAGCAGCCCCAACTACGAGCAGTACTTC. The encoded protein is CASSPNYEQYF.

The V call is TRBV28, the J call TRBJ2-7, with 9 bases fitting TRBD1. The trim removed 8 bases at V and 2 bases at J, leaving 16 bases unmatched. The CDR3 is 17 amino acids. Germline CDR1 is MDHEN and CDR2 is SYDVKM. The CDR3, as DNA: TGTGCCAGCGGGGTATCTGGCGGGACAGGGTCCCCCTACGAGCAGTACTTC. Amino acids: CASGVSGGTGSPYEQYF.

This clone was recorded only once. The rearrangement uses TRBV15 and TRBJ1-1; 8 nucleotides align to TRBD1. This CDR3 is 17 amino acids long. Trimming removed 2 bases from V and 0 bases from J; junction bases left unmatched: 8. The germline gives CDR1 LNHNV, CDR2 YYDKDF (reference sequence). CDR3 coding DNA: TGTGCCACCAGCAGACGCCCCCGGACAGGGCTGAACACTGAAGCTTTCTTT. This codes for CATSRRPRTGLNTEAFF.

The chain recombines TRBV5-1 with TRBJ2-5, with 10 bases lining up with TRBD2. This CDR3 region has 15 residues. The junction had 5 bases not matched to a gene; V was cut back by 4 bases and J by 2 bases. The germline CDR1 and CDR2 sequences are SGHRS and YFSETQ. CDR3 sequence: CASSTTSGAQETQYF. The CDR3 bases are TGCGCCAGCAGCACCACTAGCGGGGCTCAAGAGACCCAGTACTTC.